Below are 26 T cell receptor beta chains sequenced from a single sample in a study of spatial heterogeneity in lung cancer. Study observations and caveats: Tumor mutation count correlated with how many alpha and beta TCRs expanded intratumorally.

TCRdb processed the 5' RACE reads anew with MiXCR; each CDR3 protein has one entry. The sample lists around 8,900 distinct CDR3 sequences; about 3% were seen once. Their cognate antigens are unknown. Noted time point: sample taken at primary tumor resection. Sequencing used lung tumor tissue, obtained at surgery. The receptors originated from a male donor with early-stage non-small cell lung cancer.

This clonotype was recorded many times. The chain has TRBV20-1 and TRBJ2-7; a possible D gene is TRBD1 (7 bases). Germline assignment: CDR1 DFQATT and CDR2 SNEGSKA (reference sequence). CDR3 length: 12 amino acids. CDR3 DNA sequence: TGCAGCGCGGGGCAGGGGGCCTACGAGCAGTACTTC. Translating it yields CSAGQGAYEQYF.

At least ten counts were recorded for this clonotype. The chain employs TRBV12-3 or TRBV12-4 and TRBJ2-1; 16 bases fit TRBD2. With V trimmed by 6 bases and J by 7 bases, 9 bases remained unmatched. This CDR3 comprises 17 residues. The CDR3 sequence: CASSTGTSGGADNEQFF. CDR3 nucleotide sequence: TGTGCCAGCAGCACCGGGACTAGCGGGGGGGCCGATAATGAGCAGTTCTTC.

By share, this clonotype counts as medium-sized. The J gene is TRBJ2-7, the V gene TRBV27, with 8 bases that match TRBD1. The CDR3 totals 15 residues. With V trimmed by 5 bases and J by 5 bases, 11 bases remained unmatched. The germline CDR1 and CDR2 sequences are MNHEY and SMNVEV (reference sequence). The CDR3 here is CASSVGLTGVHEQYF. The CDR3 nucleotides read TGTGCCAGCAGTGTGGGACTGACAGGGGTACACGAGCAGTACTTC.

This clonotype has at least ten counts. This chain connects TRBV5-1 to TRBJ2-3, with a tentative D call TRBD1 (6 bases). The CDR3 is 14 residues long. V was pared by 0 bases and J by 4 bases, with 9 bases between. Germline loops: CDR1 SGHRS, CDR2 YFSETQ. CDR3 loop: CASSLDRASDTQYF. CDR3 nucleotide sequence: TGCGCCAGCAGCTTGGACAGGGCGTCAGATACGCAGTATTTT.

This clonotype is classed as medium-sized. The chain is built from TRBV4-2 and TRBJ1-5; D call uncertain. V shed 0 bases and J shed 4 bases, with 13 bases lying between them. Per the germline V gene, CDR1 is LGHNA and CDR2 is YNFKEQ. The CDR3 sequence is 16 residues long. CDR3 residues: CASSQEGSPSNQPQHF. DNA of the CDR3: TGTGCCAGCAGCCAAGAAGGCAGCCCCTCGAATCAGCCCCAGCATTTT.

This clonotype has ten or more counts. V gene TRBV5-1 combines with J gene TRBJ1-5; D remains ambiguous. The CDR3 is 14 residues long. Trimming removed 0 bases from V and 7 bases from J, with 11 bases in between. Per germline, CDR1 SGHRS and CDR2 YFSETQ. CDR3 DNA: TGCGCCAGCAGCTTGGAAGGACGGGAGCAGCCCCAGCATTTT. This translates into CASSLEGREQPQHF. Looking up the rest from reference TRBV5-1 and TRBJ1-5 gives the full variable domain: KAGVTQTPRYLIKTRGQQVTLSCSPISGHRSVSWYQQTPGQGLQFLFEYFSETQRNKGNFPGRFSGRQFSNSRSEMNVSTLELGDSALYLCASSLEGREQPQHFGDGTRLSIL.

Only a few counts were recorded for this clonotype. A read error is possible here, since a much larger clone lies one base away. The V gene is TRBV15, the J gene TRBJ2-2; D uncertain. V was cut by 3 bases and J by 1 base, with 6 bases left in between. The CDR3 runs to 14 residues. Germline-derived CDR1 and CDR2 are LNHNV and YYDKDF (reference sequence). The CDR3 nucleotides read TGTGCCACCAGCAGCACGTGGAACACCGGGGAGCTGTTTTTT. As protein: CATSSTWNTGELFF.

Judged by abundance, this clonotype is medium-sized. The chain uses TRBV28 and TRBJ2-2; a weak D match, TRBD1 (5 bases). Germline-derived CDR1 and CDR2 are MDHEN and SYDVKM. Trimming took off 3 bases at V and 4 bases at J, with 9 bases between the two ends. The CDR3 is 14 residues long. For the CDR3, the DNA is TGTGCCAGCAGTTTGCAGGGCGGCACCGGGGAGCTGTTTTTT. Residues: CASSLQGGTGELFF.

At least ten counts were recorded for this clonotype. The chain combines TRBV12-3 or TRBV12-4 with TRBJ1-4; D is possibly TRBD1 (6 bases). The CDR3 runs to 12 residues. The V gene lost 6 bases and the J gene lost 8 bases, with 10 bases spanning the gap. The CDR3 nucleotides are TGTGCCAGCAGGCGGACAGACGAAAAACTGTTTTTT. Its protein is CASRRTDEKLFF.

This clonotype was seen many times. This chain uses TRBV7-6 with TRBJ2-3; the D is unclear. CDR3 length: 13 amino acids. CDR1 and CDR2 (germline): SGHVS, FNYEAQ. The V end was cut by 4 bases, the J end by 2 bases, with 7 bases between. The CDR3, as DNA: TGTGCCAGCAGCTGGACCAACACAGATACGCAGTATTTT. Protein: CASSWTNTDTQYF.

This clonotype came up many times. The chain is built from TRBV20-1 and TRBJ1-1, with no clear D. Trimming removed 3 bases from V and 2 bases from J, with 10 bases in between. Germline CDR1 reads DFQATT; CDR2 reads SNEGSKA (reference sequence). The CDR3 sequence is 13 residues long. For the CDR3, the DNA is TGCAGTGCTAGGTCCCTCTTAAACACTGAAGCTTTCTTT. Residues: CSARSLLNTEAFF.

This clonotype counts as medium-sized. The CDR3 here is CASRPGPSDTEAFF. In DNA, the CDR3 is TGTGCCAGCAGACCCGGACCCTCCGACACTGAAGCTTTCTTT. The J gene is TRBJ1-1, the V gene TRBV7-3; no clear D. This CDR3 is 14 amino acids long. The V gene lost 6 bases and the J gene lost 3 bases, with 14 bases spanning the gap. Germline CDR1 is SGHTA and CDR2 is FQGTGA.

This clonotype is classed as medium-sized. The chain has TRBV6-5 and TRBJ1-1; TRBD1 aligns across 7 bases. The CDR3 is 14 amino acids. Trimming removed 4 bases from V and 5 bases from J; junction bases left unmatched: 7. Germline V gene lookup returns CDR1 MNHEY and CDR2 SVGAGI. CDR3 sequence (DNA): TGTGCCAGCAGTTTGAGGGGGCGCGATACTGAAGCTTTCTTT. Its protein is CASSLRGRDTEAFF.

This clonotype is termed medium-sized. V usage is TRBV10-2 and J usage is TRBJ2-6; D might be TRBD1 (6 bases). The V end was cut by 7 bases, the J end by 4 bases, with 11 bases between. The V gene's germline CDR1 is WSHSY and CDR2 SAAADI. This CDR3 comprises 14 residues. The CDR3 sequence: CASKAGVGANVLTF. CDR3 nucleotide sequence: TGCGCCAGCAAAGCAGGGGTCGGGGCCAACGTCCTGACTTTC.

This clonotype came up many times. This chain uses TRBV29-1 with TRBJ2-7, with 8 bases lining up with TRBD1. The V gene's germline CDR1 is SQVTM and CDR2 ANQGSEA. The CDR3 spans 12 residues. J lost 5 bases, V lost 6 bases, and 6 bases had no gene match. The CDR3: CSVLRGLDEQYF. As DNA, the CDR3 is TGCAGCGTGCTCAGGGGGCTCGACGAGCAGTACTTC.

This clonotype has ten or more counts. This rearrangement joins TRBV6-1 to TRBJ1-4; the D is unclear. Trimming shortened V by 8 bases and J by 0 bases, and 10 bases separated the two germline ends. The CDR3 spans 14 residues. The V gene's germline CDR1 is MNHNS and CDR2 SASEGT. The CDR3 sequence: CASREGATNEKLFF. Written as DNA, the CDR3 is TGTGCCAGCCGAGAAGGTGCAACTAATGAAAAACTGTTTTTT.

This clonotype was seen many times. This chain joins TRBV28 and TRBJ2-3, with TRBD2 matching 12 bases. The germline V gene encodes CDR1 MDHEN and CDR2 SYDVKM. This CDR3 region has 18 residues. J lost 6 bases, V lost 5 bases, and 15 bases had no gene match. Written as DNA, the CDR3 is TGTGCCAGCAGTCCCCTATTCGGACTAGCGGGGTCAGTGGATACGCAGTATTTT. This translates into CASSPLFGLAGSVDTQYF.

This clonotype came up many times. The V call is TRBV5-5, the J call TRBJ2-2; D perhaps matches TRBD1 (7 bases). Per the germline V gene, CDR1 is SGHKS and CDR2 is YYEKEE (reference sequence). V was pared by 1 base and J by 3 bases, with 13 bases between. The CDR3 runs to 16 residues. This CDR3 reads CASSLRGRGDTGELFF. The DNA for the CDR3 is TGTGCCAGCAGCTTGAGGGGGCGCGGGGACACCGGGGAGCTGTTTTTT.

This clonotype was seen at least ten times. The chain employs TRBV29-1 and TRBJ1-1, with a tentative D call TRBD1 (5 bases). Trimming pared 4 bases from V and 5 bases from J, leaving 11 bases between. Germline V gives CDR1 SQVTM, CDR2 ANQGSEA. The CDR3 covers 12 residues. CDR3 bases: TGCAGCGTTGGTACAGGAGGGACTGAAGCTTTCTTT. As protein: CSVGTGGTEAFF. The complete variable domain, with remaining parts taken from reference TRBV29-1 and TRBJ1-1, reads SAVISQKPSRDICQRGTSLTIQCQVDSQVTMMFWYRQQPGQSLTLIATANQGSEATYESGFVIDKFPISRPNLTFSTLTVSNMSPEDSSIYLCSVGTGGTEAFFGQGTRLTVV.

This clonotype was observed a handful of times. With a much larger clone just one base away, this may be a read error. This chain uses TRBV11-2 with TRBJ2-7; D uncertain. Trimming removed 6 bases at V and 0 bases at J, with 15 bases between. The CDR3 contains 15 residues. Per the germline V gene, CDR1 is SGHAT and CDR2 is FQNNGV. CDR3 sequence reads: CASRFRGTNSYEQYF. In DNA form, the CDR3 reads TGTGCCAGCAGATTCCGAGGTACAAACTCCTACGAGCAGTACTTC.

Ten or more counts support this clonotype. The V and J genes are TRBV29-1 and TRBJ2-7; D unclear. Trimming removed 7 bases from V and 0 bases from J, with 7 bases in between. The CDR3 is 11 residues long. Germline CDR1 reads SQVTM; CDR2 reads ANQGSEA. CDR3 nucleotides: TGCAGCGCCGGCAGCTCCTACGAGCAGTACTTC. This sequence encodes CSAGSSYEQYF.

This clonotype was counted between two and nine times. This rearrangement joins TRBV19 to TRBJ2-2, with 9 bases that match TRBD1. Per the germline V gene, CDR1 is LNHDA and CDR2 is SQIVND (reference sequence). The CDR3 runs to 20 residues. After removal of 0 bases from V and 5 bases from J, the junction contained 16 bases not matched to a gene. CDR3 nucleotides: TGTGCCAGTAGTATAGATGCCCTTGGGACAGGGAATCAATTAACCGGGGAGCTGTTTTTT. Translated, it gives CASSIDALGTGNQLTGELFF. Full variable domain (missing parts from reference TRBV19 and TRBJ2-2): DGGITQSPKYLFRKEGQNVTLSCEQNLNHDAMYWYRQDPGQGLRLIYYSQIVNDFQKGDIAEGYSVSREKKESFPLTVTSAQKNPTAFYLCASSIDALGTGNQLTGELFFGEGSRLTVL.

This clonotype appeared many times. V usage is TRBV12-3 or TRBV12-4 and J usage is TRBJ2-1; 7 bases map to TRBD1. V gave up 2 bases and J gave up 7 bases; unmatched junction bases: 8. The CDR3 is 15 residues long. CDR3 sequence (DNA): TGTGCCAGCAGTTTAACACAGGGGTTGGGGAATGAGCAGTTCTTC. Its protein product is CASSLTQGLGNEQFF.

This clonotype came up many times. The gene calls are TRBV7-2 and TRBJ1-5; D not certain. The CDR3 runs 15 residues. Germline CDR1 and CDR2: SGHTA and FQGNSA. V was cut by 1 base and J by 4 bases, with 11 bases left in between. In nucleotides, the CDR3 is TGTGCCAGCAGCTTAGGCACCCTTGGTAATCAGCCCCAGCATTTT. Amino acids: CASSLGTLGNQPQHF.

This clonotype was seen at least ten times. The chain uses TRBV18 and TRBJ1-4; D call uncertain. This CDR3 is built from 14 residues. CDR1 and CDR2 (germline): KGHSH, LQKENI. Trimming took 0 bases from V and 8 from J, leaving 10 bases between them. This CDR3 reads CASSPPINREKLFF. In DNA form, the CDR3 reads TGTGCCAGCTCACCACCGATCAATAGGGAAAAACTGTTTTTT.

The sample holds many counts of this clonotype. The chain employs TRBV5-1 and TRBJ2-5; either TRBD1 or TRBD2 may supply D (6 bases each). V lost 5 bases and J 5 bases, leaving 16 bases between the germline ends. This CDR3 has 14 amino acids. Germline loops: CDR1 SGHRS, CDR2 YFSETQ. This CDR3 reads CASRGGQLGETQYF. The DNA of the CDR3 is TGCGCCAGCAGGGGAGGACAGTTGGGGGAGACCCAGTACTTC.